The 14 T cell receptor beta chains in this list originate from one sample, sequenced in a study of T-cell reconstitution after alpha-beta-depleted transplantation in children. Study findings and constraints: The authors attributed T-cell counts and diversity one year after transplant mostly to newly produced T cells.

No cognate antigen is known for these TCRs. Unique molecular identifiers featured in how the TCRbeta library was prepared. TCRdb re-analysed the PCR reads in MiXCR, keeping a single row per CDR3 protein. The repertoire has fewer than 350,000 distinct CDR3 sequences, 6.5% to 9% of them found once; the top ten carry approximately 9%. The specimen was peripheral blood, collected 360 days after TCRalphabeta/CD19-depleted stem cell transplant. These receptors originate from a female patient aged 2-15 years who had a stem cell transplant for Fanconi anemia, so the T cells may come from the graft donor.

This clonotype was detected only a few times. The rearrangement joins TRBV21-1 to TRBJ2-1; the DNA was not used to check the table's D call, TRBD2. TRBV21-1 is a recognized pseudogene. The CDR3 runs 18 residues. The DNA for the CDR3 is TGTGCCAGCAGCAAAGATTGCCCTAGCGGGGGTGTATATCATGAGCAGTTCTTC. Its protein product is CASSKDCPSGGVYHEQFF.

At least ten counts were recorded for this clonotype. CDR3 nucleotides: TGCAGTGCTACACTAGCGGGCACAGATACGCAGTATTTT. As protein: CSATLAGTDTQYF. This chain links TRBV20-1 with TRBJ2-3; 8 bases line up with TRBD2. The CDR3 has 13 amino acids. CDR1 is DFQATT and CDR2 is SNEGSKA in the germline V gene (reference sequence). Trimming cost V 4 bases and J 1 base; bases outside gene matches: 1.

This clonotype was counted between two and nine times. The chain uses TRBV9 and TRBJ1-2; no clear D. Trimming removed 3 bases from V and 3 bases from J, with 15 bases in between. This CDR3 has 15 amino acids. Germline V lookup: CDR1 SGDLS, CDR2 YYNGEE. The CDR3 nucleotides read TGTGCCAGCAGCGGGACTTACAGAGGAGACTATGGCTACACCTTC. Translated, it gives CASSGTYRGDYGYTF.

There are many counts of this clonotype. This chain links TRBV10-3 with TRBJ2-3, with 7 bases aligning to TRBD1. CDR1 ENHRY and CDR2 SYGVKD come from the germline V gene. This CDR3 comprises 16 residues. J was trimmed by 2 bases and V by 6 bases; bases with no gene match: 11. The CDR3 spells CAIRMTGSIYTDTQYF. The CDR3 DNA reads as TGTGCCATCAGGATGACAGGGTCTATCTACACAGATACGCAGTATTTT.

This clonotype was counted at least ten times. The CDR3 sequence is CSVEDRVGTGRSEAFF. CDR3 nucleotide sequence: TGCAGCGTTGAAGATCGGGTCGGGACAGGGCGCTCTGAAGCTTTCTTT. The chain is built from TRBV29-1 and TRBJ1-1; TRBD1 agrees at 9 bases. The ends lost 0 bases at V and 6 bases at J; junction bases unmatched: 11. The CDR3 runs to 16 residues. Per the germline V gene, CDR1 is SQVTM and CDR2 is ANQGSEA.

CDR3 amino acids: CAGALEGAAGSQPQHF. The CDR3 region has the DNA TGTGCCGGAGCCTTAGAGGGGGCGGCGGGAAGTCAGCCCCAGCATTTT. The rearrangement uses TRBV27 and TRBJ1-5; 7 bases match TRBD1. The CDR3 length is 16 residues. Germline CDR1 MNHEY, CDR2 SMNVEV (reference sequence). Unmatched junction bases numbered 19, after V lost 11 bases and J lost 6 bases.

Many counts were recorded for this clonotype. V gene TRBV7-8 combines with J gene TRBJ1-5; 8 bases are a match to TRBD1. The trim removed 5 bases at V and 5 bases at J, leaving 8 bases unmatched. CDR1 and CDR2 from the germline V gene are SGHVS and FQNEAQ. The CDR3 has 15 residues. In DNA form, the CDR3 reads TGTGCCAGCAGCCCGGGACAGGATTTTGATCAGCCCCAGCATTTT. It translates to CASSPGQDFDQPQHF.

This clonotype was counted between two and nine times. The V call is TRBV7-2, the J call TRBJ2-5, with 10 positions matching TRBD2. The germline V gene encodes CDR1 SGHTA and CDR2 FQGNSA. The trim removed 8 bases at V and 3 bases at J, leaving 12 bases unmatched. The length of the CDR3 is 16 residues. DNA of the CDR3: TGTGCCAGCCGTATTAGCGGGAGGTCCCCGGAAGAGACCCAGTACTTC. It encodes CASRISGRSPEETQYF.

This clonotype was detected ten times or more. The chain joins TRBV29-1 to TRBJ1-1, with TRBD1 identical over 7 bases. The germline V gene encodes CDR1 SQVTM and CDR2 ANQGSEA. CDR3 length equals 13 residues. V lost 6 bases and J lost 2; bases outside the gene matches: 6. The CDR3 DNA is TGCAGCGTGTCGGGACAGTACAACACTGAAGCTTTCTTT. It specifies CSVSGQYNTEAFF.

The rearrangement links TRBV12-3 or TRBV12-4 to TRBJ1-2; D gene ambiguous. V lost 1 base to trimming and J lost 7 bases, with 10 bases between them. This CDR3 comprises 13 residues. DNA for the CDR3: TGTGCCAGCAGTTTAGGAGGGAAGGGTGGCTACACCTTC. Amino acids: CASSLGGKGGYTF.

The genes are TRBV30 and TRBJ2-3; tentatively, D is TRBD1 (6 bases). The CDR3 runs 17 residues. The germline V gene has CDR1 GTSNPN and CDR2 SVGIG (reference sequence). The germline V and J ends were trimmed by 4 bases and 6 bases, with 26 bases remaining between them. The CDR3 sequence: CAWKPKMGRGRLDTQYF. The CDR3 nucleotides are TGTGCCTGGAAACCAAAGATGGGCAGGGGAAGGTTGGATACGCAGTATTTT.

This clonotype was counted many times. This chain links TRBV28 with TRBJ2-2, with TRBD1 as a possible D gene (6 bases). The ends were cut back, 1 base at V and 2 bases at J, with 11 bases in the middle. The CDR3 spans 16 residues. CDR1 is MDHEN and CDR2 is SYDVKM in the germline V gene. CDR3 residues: CASSLSTGLNTGELFF. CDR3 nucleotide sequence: TGTGCCAGCAGTTTATCGACAGGCCTTAACACCGGGGAGCTGTTTTTT.

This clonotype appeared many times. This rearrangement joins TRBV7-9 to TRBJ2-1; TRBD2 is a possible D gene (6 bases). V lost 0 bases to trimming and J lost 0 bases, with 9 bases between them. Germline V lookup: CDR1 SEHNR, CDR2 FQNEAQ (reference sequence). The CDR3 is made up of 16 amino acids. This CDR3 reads CASSLALASSYNEQFF. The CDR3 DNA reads TGTGCCAGCAGCTTAGCACTAGCTTCCTCCTACAATGAGCAGTTCTTC.

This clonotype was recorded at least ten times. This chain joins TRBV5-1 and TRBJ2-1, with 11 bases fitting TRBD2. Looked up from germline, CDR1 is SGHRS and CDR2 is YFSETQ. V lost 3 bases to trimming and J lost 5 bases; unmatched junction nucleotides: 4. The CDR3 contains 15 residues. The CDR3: CASSSGTSGNNEQFF. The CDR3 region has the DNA TGCGCCAGCAGCTCGGGGACTAGCGGAAACAATGAGCAGTTCTTC.